What follows are 28 T cell receptor beta chains derived from one specimen sequenced in a study of beta chain features in type 1 diabetes. Every bit of the isolated RNA underwent reverse transcription, so sequencing read expressed TCRB transcripts. Generated by immunoSEQ multiplex PCR, the TCRdb table keeps only in-frame clones and is missing some. The sample holds 250,000 to 300,000 clones, approximately 24% seen once. Broader study findings: Moderate but significant shortening of TCRB CDR3s was recorded in all four CD4+ subsets from Type 1 diabetes patients.

These receptors have no identified antigens. Sequencing was performed on naive CD4+ T cells from blood. The origin of the receptors is a woman aged 25 to 45 with type 1 diabetes.

The chain has TRBV9 and TRBJ2-1; D ambiguous. Looked up from germline, CDR1 is SGDLS and CDR2 is YYNGEE. CDR3 length: 12 amino acids. Deletions cut 1 base from V and 7 bases from J, with 6 bases between. In DNA, the CDR3 is TGTGCCAGCAGCGTAAACTTGAATGAGCAGTTCTTC. It codes for CASSVNLNEQFF.

The rearrangement joins TRBV6-6 to TRBJ2-1; TRBD2 aligns across 9 bases. Germline V gene lookup returns CDR1 MNHNY and CDR2 SVGAGI (reference sequence). With V trimmed by 10 bases and J by 7 bases, 5 bases remained unmatched. The CDR3 extends over 12 amino acids. The CDR3 DNA sequence: TGTGCCATCTTAGCGGGAGCGAATGAGCAGTTCTTC. Translation: CAILAGANEQFF.

This clone was counted only a few times. The chain couples TRBV19 to TRBJ2-7; the D gene is possibly TRBD2 (5 bases). V lost 1 base to trimming and J lost 0 bases, with 10 bases between them. Germline CDR1 LNHDA, CDR2 SQIVND (reference sequence). The CDR3 is made up of 15 amino acids. CDR3 residues: CASSIGGSHSYEQYF. In nucleotides, the CDR3 is TGTGCCAGTAGTATAGGCGGGTCCCACTCCTACGAGCAGTACTTC. Full variable domain (rest looked up from reference TRBV19 and TRBJ2-7): DGGITQSPKYLFRKEGQNVTLSCEQNLNHDAMYWYRQDPGQGLRLIYYSQIVNDFQKGDIAEGYSVSREKKESFPLTVTSAQKNPTAFYLCASSIGGSHSYEQYFGPGTRLTVT.

This clone was observed a handful of times. This chain links TRBV30 with TRBJ2-7; D possibly corresponds to TRBD2 (6 bases). Trimming shortened V by 7 bases and J by 0 bases, and 19 bases separated the two germline ends. Per the germline V gene, CDR1 is GTSNPN and CDR2 is SVGIG (reference sequence). The CDR3 is made up of 15 amino acids. CDR3 coding DNA: TGTGCCTCAAGGGCGGGGCCGACTAGCTCCTACGAGCAGTACTTC. It is translated as CASRAGPTSSYEQYF.

This clone has more than one count but fewer than ten. V gene TRBV25-1 combines with J gene TRBJ2-6; 10 bases map to TRBD2. Germline trimming cut 8 bases from V and 4 bases from J; bases unmatched to any gene: 14. Germline loops: CDR1 MGHDK, CDR2 SYGVNS. The CDR3 has 18 residues. The CDR3 region is CASGRKSGRATGANVLTF. In nucleotides, the CDR3 is TGTGCCAGCGGGAGAAAAAGCGGGAGGGCCACAGGGGCCAACGTCCTGACTTTC. Together with reference TRBV25-1 and TRBJ2-6, the CDR3 gives the full variable domain: EADIYQTPRYLVIGTGKKITLECSQTMGHDKMYWYQQDPGMELHLIHYSYGVNSTEKGDLSSESTVSRIRTEHFPLTLESARPSHTSQYLCASGRKSGRATGANVLTFGAGSRLTVL.

V gene TRBV29-1 combines with J gene TRBJ2-3; D not certain. This CDR3 region has 13 residues. With 5 bases removed from V and 2 bases from J, the gap between germline ends came to 11 bases. From germline, CDR1 is SQVTM and CDR2 ANQGSEA. The CDR3 protein is CSVSIYYTDTQYF. DNA of the CDR3: TGCAGCGTTAGCATATATTACACAGATACGCAGTATTTT.

The chain employs TRBV7-9 and TRBJ1-3; D ambiguous. The CDR3 loop spans 17 amino acids. CDR1 is SEHNR, CDR2 FQNEAQ, per germline (reference sequence). With 1 base removed from V and 1 base from J, the gap between germline ends came to 14 bases. The CDR3 DNA reads TGTGCCAGCAGCTTAGGAGTCTCGCTCCCTTCTGGAAACACCATATATTTT. Encoded protein: CASSLGVSLPSGNTIYF. The full variable domain, with the rest looked up from reference TRBV7-9 and TRBJ1-3, is DTGVSQNPRHKITKRGQNVTFRCDPISEHNRLYWYRQTLGQGPEFLTYFQNEAQLEKSRLLSDRFSAERPKGSFSTLEIQRTEQGDSAMYLCASSLGVSLPSGNTIYFGEGSWLTVV.

This chain joins TRBV5-1 and TRBJ2-1, with D perhaps TRBD1 (5 bases). The ends were cut back, 7 bases at V and 0 bases at J, with 8 bases in the middle. From germline, CDR1 is SGHRS and CDR2 YFSETQ. The CDR3 runs to 13 residues. The CDR3, as DNA: TGCGCCAGCGCACAGGCCTCCTACAATGAGCAGTTCTTC. Translation: CASAQASYNEQFF.

J is TRBJ1-2 and V is TRBV29-1, with TRBD1 as a possible D gene (6 bases). CDR3 length: 11 residues. Per germline, CDR1 SQVTM and CDR2 ANQGSEA. CDR3 sequence (DNA): TGCAACACACAGGGCGACTATGGCTACACCTTC. This gives the protein CNTQGDYGYTF.

This clone has only a few counts. The chain has TRBV29-1 and TRBJ1-1; D possibly corresponds to TRBD1 (6 bases). Deletions cut 5 bases from V and 12 bases from J, with 7 bases between. The CDR3 totals 8 residues. Germline assignment: CDR1 SQVTM and CDR2 ANQGSEA. In nucleotides, the CDR3 is TGCAGCGTTCAGGGGTCTTTCTTT. Amino acids: CSVQGSFF.

This clone occurred a few times. The chain is built from TRBV10-3 and TRBJ2-3, with TRBD2 matching over 8 bases. Germline-derived CDR1 and CDR2 are ENHRY and SYGVKD. Trimming cost V 0 bases and J 3 bases; bases outside gene matches: 5. The CDR3 has 16 amino acids. The DNA for the CDR3 is TGTGCCATCAGTGAGTCGCTTAGCGGGAAGACAGATACGCAGTATTTT. This gives the protein CAISESLSGKTDTQYF.

This chain joins TRBV29-1 and TRBJ2-1, with D hard to call. This CDR3 region has 10 residues. Germline V gives CDR1 SQVTM, CDR2 ANQGSEA. Trimming pared 7 bases from V and 9 bases from J, leaving 10 bases between. The CDR3 spells CSAAPGEQFF. DNA of the CDR3: TGCAGCGCCGCTCCGGGTGAGCAGTTCTTC.

The chain joins TRBV29-1 to TRBJ1-1; D is undetermined. This CDR3 spans 14 amino acids. Deletions cut 0 bases from V and 3 bases from J, with 11 bases between. The germline CDR1 and CDR2 sequences are SQVTM and ANQGSEA. The CDR3 coding sequence is TGCAGCGTTGAAGAAGGAGGGTTATACACTGAAGCTTTCTTT. Protein: CSVEEGGLYTEAFF.

The CDR3: CASTLDSTQETQYF. The DNA for the CDR3 is TGTGCCAGTACTCTAGACTCAACTCAAGAGACCCAGTACTTC. The chain couples TRBV19 to TRBJ2-5; no definite D call. Deletions cut 7 bases from V and 2 bases from J, with 14 bases between. Germline lookup yields CDR1 LNHDA and CDR2 SQIVND (reference sequence). The CDR3 runs to 14 residues.

This clone was seen a handful of times. The chain is built from TRBV19 and TRBJ2-7, with 7 bases lining up with TRBD1. The germline V gene has CDR1 LNHDA and CDR2 SQIVND (reference sequence). The CDR3 totals 13 residues. The ends lost 7 bases at V and 6 bases at J; junction bases unmatched: 9. The CDR3 sequence: CASTTGSLGEQYF. DNA of the CDR3: TGTGCCAGTACGACAGGGAGTTTGGGCGAGCAGTACTTC.

The chain is built from TRBV19 and TRBJ1-3; maybe TRBD1 (6 bases). The V gene lost 5 bases and the J gene lost 4 bases, with 9 bases spanning the gap. Germline CDR1 LNHDA, CDR2 SQIVND (reference sequence). The CDR3 length is 13 residues. Here the CDR3 DNA reads TGTGCCAGTAGTGGACAGCGAGGAAACACCATATATTTT. Its protein product is CASSGQRGNTIYF.

Of note for this clone: Other nucleotide sequences in the sample specify the same CDR3. The V call is TRBV6-5, the J call TRBJ1-2; TRBD1 aligns across 9 bases. The CDR3 spans 14 residues. V was pared by 5 bases and J by 3 bases, with 4 bases of the junction left unmatched. CDR1 MNHEY and CDR2 SVGAGI come from the germline V gene. CDR3 sequence reads: CASSLRDRDYGYTF. For the CDR3, the DNA is TGTGCCAGCAGTCTCCGGGACAGGGACTATGGCTACACCTTC.

The chain employs TRBV7-3 and TRBJ2-3; 7 positions agree with TRBD2. Germline CDR1 SGHTA, CDR2 FQGTGA. Losses at the gene ends were 5 bases for V and 4 bases for J; bases not matched to a gene: 3. The CDR3 sequence is 13 residues long. This CDR3 reads CASSPRGADTQYF. CDR3 sequence (DNA): TGTGCCAGCAGCCCCCGGGGGGCAGATACGCAGTATTTT.

A few counts support this clone. The chain is built from TRBV5-1 and TRBJ2-1; 15 bases map to TRBD2. The J segment lost 5 bases and the V segment lost 4 bases, leaving 10 bases of the junction unmatched. There are 18 residues in the CDR3. CDR1 SGHRS and CDR2 YFSETQ come from the germline V gene. In nucleotides, the CDR3 is TGCGCCAGCAGCCTTGTCCCGGGACTAGCGGGAGGAAACAATGAGCAGTTCTTC. Translating it yields CASSLVPGLAGGNNEQFF.

CDR3 region: CSVEPAFRDTQYF. The CDR3 DNA follows: TGCAGCGTTGAGCCAGCATTCAGGGATACGCAGTATTTT. The chain carries TRBV29-1 and TRBJ2-3; no definite D call. Trimming left V 3 bases short and J 6 bases short, with 13 bases between. The CDR3 is made up of 13 amino acids. Germline V gene lookup returns CDR1 SQVTM and CDR2 ANQGSEA.

This clone occurred a few times. In DNA, the CDR3 is TGTGCCAGCAGGCCACAGGAATTTAACACTGAAGCTTTCTTT. This translates into CASRPQEFNTEAFF. The chain uses TRBV27 and TRBJ1-1; TRBD1 might be the D (5 bases). Deletions cut 6 bases from V and 2 bases from J, with 13 bases between. This CDR3 comprises 14 residues. Germline assignment: CDR1 MNHEY and CDR2 SMNVEV (reference sequence).

The chain couples TRBV18 to TRBJ2-3; D unclear. The V end was cut by 1 base, the J end by 0 bases, with 8 bases between. The CDR3 totals 15 residues. Germline V gene lookup returns CDR1 KGHSH and CDR2 LQKENI. In DNA form, the CDR3 reads TGTGCCAGCTCACCACTCGAGGCAAGCACAGATACGCAGTATTTT. Protein: CASSPLEASTDTQYF.

This clone was observed a few times. The gene calls are TRBV30 and TRBJ1-2, with D tentatively TRBD1 (6 bases). Germline V gives CDR1 GTSNPN, CDR2 SVGIG (reference sequence). With 6 bases removed from V and 0 bases from J, the gap between germline ends came to 14 bases. The CDR3 runs 14 residues. The CDR3 sequence: CACTGHQANYGYTF. CDR3 nucleotides: TGTGCCTGTACGGGACATCAAGCTAACTATGGCTACACCTTC. Based on the CDR3 plus reference TRBV30 and TRBJ1-2, the full variable domain is SQTIHQWPATLVQPVGSPLSLECTVEGTSNPNLYWYRQAAGRGLQLLFYSVGIGQISSEVPQNLSASRPQDRQFILSSKKLLLSDSGFYLCACTGHQANYGYTFGSGTRLTVV.

The V and J genes are TRBV28 and TRBJ1-2; unclear D gene. The germline V gene encodes CDR1 MDHEN and CDR2 SYDVKM. V lost 6 bases and J 2 bases, leaving 13 bases between the germline ends. This CDR3 has 14 residues. The CDR3 loop is CASRPLRENYGYTF. The CDR3 DNA sequence: TGTGCCAGCAGGCCGCTTCGGGAAAACTATGGCTACACCTTC.

This clone was picked up a small number of times. The CDR3 loop is CAAGQVENIQYF. The CDR3 DNA reads as TGTGCCGCGGGACAGGTGGAAAACATTCAGTACTTC. The chain is built from TRBV2 and TRBJ2-4; 8 bases map to TRBD1. The CDR3 runs to 12 residues. Unmatched junction bases numbered 5, after V lost 11 bases and J lost 5 bases. Germline V gives CDR1 SNHLY, CDR2 FYNNEI.

In this sample, this clone turned up a few times. The gene calls are TRBV29-1 and TRBJ1-2; the D is unclear. The CDR3 has 9 residues. Germline V lookup: CDR1 SQVTM, CDR2 ANQGSEA. Trimming left V 3 bases short and J 7 bases short, with 3 bases between. The CDR3 DNA sequence: TGCAGCGTTGATCGTGGCTACACCTTC. It yields the protein CSVDRGYTF.

This clone came up a few times. V gene TRBV29-1 combines with J gene TRBJ2-5; 9 positions match TRBD1. CDR3 length equals 14 residues. V trimming: 7 bases; J trimming: 5 bases; junction bases outside the gene matches: 11. Looked up from germline, CDR1 is SQVTM and CDR2 is ANQGSEA. The CDR3 coding sequence is TGCAGCGCCCTCGAGGGGACAGGGCTCGAGACCCAGTACTTC. This encodes CSALEGTGLETQYF.

This clone was recorded only once. The rearrangement uses TRBV4-1 and TRBJ2-2; 10 positions match TRBD2. The CDR3 is made up of 15 amino acids. The germline CDR1 and CDR2 sequences are MGHRA and YSYEKL. The V gene end was trimmed by 4 bases and the J gene end by 4 bases; junction bases not matched to a gene: 3. The CDR3 DNA sequence: TGCGCCAGCAGCCCGGGACTAGCGAGCACCGGGGAGCTGTTTTTT. Its translation: CASSPGLASTGELFF.